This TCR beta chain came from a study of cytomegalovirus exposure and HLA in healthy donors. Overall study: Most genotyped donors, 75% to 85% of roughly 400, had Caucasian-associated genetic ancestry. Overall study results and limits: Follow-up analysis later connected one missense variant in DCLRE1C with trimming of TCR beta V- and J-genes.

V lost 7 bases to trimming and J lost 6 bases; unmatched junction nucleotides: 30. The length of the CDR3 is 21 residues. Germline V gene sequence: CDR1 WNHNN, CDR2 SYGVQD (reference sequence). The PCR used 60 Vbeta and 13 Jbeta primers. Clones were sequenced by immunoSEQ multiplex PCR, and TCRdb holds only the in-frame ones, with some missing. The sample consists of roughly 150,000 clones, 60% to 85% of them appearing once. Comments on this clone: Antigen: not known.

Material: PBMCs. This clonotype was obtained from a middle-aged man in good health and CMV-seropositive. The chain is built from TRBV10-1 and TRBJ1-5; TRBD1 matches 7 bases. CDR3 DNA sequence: TGCGCCAGCATGCGGGACAGCCCCCTCTGCGGCGCACCCCTTCGCGGTCAGCCCCAGCATTTT. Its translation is CASMRDSPLCGAPLRGQPQHF.